This passage covers 10 T cell receptor beta chains from one sample sequenced in a study of human T cells and chemical hapten exposure. MiXCR, run by TCRdb on the RACE reads, gives a single entry per CDR3 protein. This sample has 370,000 or so distinct CDR3 sequences, with 4.8% found just once. Time point denoted: patch test 1, 2 weeks after DPC sensitization. Treatment described: therapeutic diphenylcyclopropenone sensitization with weekly scalp DPC. This sample comprised whole blood, obtained in connection with sensitization to the hapten diphenylcyclopropenone (DPC). The receptors derive from a woman aged 45-65 years with alopecia areata. Some clones in this sample may be carry-over from other donors' samples.

This clonotype was observed at least ten times. The chain has TRBV4-2 and TRBJ1-4; 7 bases match TRBD1. V was pared by 2 bases and J by 7 bases, with 16 bases of the junction left unmatched. CDR1 LGHNA and CDR2 YNFKEQ come from the germline V gene. The CDR3 runs to 18 residues. CDR3 amino acids: CASSQMGTASYLGEKLFF. The CDR3 DNA reads TGTGCCAGCAGCCAAATGGGGACAGCCAGTTATTTGGGTGAAAAACTGTTTTTT.

The chain employs TRBV12-3 or TRBV12-4 and TRBJ1-1; the match to TRBD1 covers 7 bases. This CDR3 contains 13 residues. J lost 6 bases, V lost 3 bases, and 4 bases had no gene match. The CDR3 DNA sequence: TGTGCCAGCAGTTTGAATCAGGGGGCTGAAGCTTTCTTT. Translation gives CASSLNQGAEAFF.

This clonotype was detected a few times. This rearrangement joins TRBV29-1 to TRBJ1-1; 8 bases fit TRBD1. The CDR3 is 12 residues long. CDR1 is SQVTM, CDR2 ANQGSEA, per germline. V shed 6 bases and J 7 bases; nucleotides not matched to a gene: 7. The CDR3 DNA sequence: TGCAGCGTGCAGGGGGCGCAACTTGAAGCTTTCTTT. Residues: CSVQGAQLEAFF.

This clonotype was seen ten or more times. The CDR3 here is CASTPGGVNQPQHF. DNA for the CDR3: TGTGCCAGCACCCCAGGGGGAGTCAATCAGCCCCAGCATTTT. This chain links TRBV6-2 or TRBV6-3 with TRBJ1-5, with TRBD1 matching 7 bases. CDR3 size: 14 residues. Germline CDR1 reads MNHEY; CDR2 reads SVGEGT. V dropped 7 bases and J dropped 3; count of bases not matched to a gene: 6.

This clonotype was counted a few times. The V call is TRBV29-1, the J call TRBJ2-3, with D maybe TRBD1 (6 bases). Germline-derived CDR1 and CDR2 are SQVTM and ANQGSEA. Trimming took 7 bases from V and 6 from J, leaving 17 bases between them. This CDR3 is built from 13 residues. The chain's CDR3 is CSAPQGLMDTQYF. The CDR3 nucleotides read TGCAGCGCCCCACAGGGTCTTATGGATACGCAGTATTTT.

This clonotype has just a few counts. The rearrangement joins TRBV7-2 to TRBJ2-1; TRBD2 agrees at 12 bases. The CDR3 has 15 amino acids. J lost 6 bases, V lost 5 bases, and 5 bases had no gene match. Germline V gives CDR1 SGHTA, CDR2 FQGNSA. The CDR3 reads CASSMASGGVNEQFF. The CDR3 nucleotides read TGTGCCAGCAGCATGGCTAGCGGGGGGGTCAATGAGCAGTTCTTC.

Only a few counts were recorded for this clonotype. J is TRBJ2-3 and V is TRBV24-1, with TRBD1 matching over 12 bases. The CDR3 length is 15 residues. Germline V CDR1 and CDR2: KGHDR, SFDVKD. With V trimmed by 9 bases and J by 4 bases, 7 bases remained unmatched. In nucleotides, the CDR3 is TGTGCCACCTCCCCCGGGACAGGGGGCCCAGATACGCAGTATTTT. As protein: CATSPGTGGPDTQYF.

This clonotype was recorded many times. In nucleotides, the CDR3 is TGCAGCGTTGGCACGGGAACCAATGAGCAGTTCTTC. This codes for CSVGTGTNEQFF. The gene calls are TRBV29-1 and TRBJ2-1; TRBD2 might be the D (5 bases). Germline V gene sequence: CDR1 SQVTM, CDR2 ANQGSEA. V was clipped by 4 bases and J by 6 bases, with 10 bases between them. The CDR3 covers 12 residues.

This clonotype was seen a handful of times. The chain carries TRBV12-5 and TRBJ2-7; no clear D gene. Trimming left V 5 bases short and J 7 bases short, with 15 bases between. Germline V lookup: CDR1 LGHNT, CDR2 FRNRAP. The CDR3 is 13 residues long. CDR3 protein: CASGTVRPGEQYF. The CDR3 nucleotides read TGTGCTAGTGGTACCGTTAGGCCCGGGGAGCAGTACTTC.

This clonotype was found a few times. The rearrangement links TRBV3-1 to TRBJ2-3, with a tentative D call TRBD2 (6 bases). CDR1 LGHDT and CDR2 YNNKEL come from the germline V gene (reference sequence). The germline V and J ends were trimmed by 4 bases and 1 base, with 12 bases remaining between them. The CDR3 has 15 residues. CDR3 bases: TGTGCCAGCAGCCCCATGCGGGGCGGCACAGATACGCAGTATTTT. Translating it yields CASSPMRGGTDTQYF.